Listed below are T cell receptor beta chains from one sample, sequenced in a study of T cell responses to AZD1222 COVID-19 vaccine. Sequenced by immunoSEQ multiplex PCR; TCRdb stores in-frame clones only, minus some. The sample consists of 110,000 or so clones, 70% to 90% of them appearing once. The source was peripheral blood, collected on day 0 of AZD1222 vaccination. The receptors were gathered from an adult in good health. Each CDR3 is given with its conserved first and last residue. Each record gives: CDR3 DNA, CDR3 protein, V gene, J gene, D gene, clone size. The D gene is left open where the match is weak. Expanded clones are given a class, and other clones once, few, many or no size at all.

DNA: TGTGCCAGCAGTGAGAAAGAGACCCAGTACTTC
CDR3: CASSEKETQYF
V: TRBV2
J: TRBJ2-5
D: -
size: -

DNA: TGTGCCTGGGCATACAGGGTGGATAGGAATTCACCCCTCCACTTT
CDR3: CAWAYRVDRNSPLHF
V: TRBV30
J: TRBJ1-6
D: -
size: once

DNA: TGTGCCAGTAGTTCCCGGACAGGGGCCAATTCTATTAACTATGGCTACACCTTC
CDR3: CASSSRTGANSINYGYTF
V: TRBV19
J: TRBJ1-2
D: TRBD1
size: -

DNA: TGTGCCCCGATGGGGGCCCGAGAAGCTTTCTTT
CDR3: CAPMGAREAFF
V: TRBV21-1
J: TRBJ1-1
D: -
size: -

DNA: TGTGCCTGGAGTATAGCGGGATACAATGAGCAGTTCTTC
CDR3: CAWSIAGYNEQFF
V: TRBV30
J: TRBJ2-1
D: TRBD2
size: once

DNA: TGTGCCAGCAGCTTTGGCGGCAATCAGCCCCAGCATTTT
CDR3: CASSFGGNQPQHF
V: TRBV5-6
J: TRBJ1-5
D: -
size: -

DNA: TGTGCCAGCAGTTCGTCCGGGGGGGTACCTAATGAAGCTTTCTTT
CDR3: CASSSSGGVPNEAFF
V: TRBV6-2/TRBV6-3
J: TRBJ1-1
D: -
size: -

DNA: TGTGCCAGCAGTCTAGCGGGAGTGGGAGCAGATACGCAGTATTTT
CDR3: CASSLAGVGADTQYF
V: TRBV27
J: TRBJ2-3
D: TRBD2
size: -

DNA: TGTGCCAGCAGCCCCGGGAACTATGGCTACACCTTC
CDR3: CASSPGNYGYTF
V: TRBV7-9
J: TRBJ1-2
D: -
size: -

DNA: TGTGCCAGTAGTATTTGGGGGGGGTTTCGGCCCCAGCATTTT
CDR3: CASSIWGGFRPQHF
V: TRBV19
J: TRBJ1-5
D: -
size: -

DNA: TGTGCCAGCAGCTTAGAGGTCTCATCCTCCTACGAGCAGTACTTC
CDR3: CASSLEVSSSYEQYF
V: TRBV11-2
J: TRBJ2-7
D: -
size: -

DNA: TGTGCCAGCAGCGGCGACAGGGCCGCTAATGAAAAACTGTTTTTT
CDR3: CASSGDRAANEKLFF
V: TRBV9
J: TRBJ1-4
D: TRBD1
size: -

DNA: TGCGCCAGCAGCGGCGGACAGGGAAGTGATCCCTTC
CDR3: CASSGGQGSDPF
V: TRBV5-1
J: TRBJ1-2
D: TRBD1
size: once

DNA: TGTGCCAGCAGCCATTCATGGGGAGGGACCGGGGAGCTGTTTTTT
CDR3: CASSHSWGGTGELFF
V: TRBV3-1/TRBV3-2
J: TRBJ2-2
D: TRBD2
size: -

DNA: TGTGCCAGCTCACCAATCGCGGCAGGGATCAGCTCACCCCTCCACTTT
CDR3: CASSPIAAGISSPLHF
V: TRBV18
J: TRBJ1-6
D: -
size: once

DNA: TGTGCCACCTCACAGGGGGCGGGAGGTGGCTACACCTTC
CDR3: CATSQGAGGGYTF
V: TRBV10-3
J: TRBJ1-2
D: TRBD1
size: -

DNA: TGTGCCAGCAGTTCCTCCGGGACAGATAATTCACCCCTCCACTTT
CDR3: CASSSSGTDNSPLHF
V: TRBV27
J: TRBJ1-6
D: TRBD1
size: once

DNA: TGTGCCAGCAGTGAATGGGGGGAGATGAATGGAAAACTGTTTTTT
CDR3: CASSEWGEMNGKLFF
V: TRBV25-1
J: TRBJ1-4
D: -
size: -

DNA: TGCGCCAGCAGCTCCGGACAGGGAGGCGATACGCAGTATTTT
CDR3: CASSSGQGGDTQYF
V: TRBV5-1
J: TRBJ2-3
D: TRBD1
size: -

DNA: TGCGCCAGCAGCTTTTTGCCGGACAGGGGAGGTACTGAAGCTTTCTTT
CDR3: CASSFLPDRGGTEAFF
V: TRBV5-1
J: TRBJ1-1
D: TRBD1
size: -

DNA: TGTGCCAGCAGCCTAGGCGGGGTTTCTGGCTACACCTTC
CDR3: CASSLGGVSGYTF
V: TRBV7-3
J: TRBJ1-2
D: -
size: -

DNA: TGTGCCAGCAGTTCCCCGGGGACTAGCTGGCACATTCAGTACTTC
CDR3: CASSSPGTSWHIQYF
V: TRBV28
J: TRBJ2-4
D: TRBD2
size: -

DNA: TGTGCCAGTAGCAGACCGCTTGTAGGCTATGGCTACACCTTC
CDR3: CASSRPLVGYGYTF
V: TRBV19
J: TRBJ1-2
D: -
size: -

DNA: TGTGCCAGCAGCATCCAACCGCCTCGGGGTAACACCGGGGAGCTGTTTTTT
CDR3: CASSIQPPRGNTGELFF
V: TRBV7-9
J: TRBJ2-2
D: -
size: -

DNA: TGTGCCAGCAGTTACTCCGGCAAAGCTAACTATGGCTACACCTTC
CDR3: CASSYSGKANYGYTF
V: TRBV6-6
J: TRBJ1-2
D: -
size: once

DNA: TGTGCCAGCAGCTCCCAGGGTTTGAATGAAAAACTGTTTTTT
CDR3: CASSSQGLNEKLFF
V: TRBV7-9
J: TRBJ1-4
D: -
size: -

DNA: TGCGCCAGCAGCCGACCTACCGCCTCGAATGAAAAACTGTTTTTT
CDR3: CASSRPTASNEKLFF
V: TRBV4-1
J: TRBJ1-4
D: -
size: -

DNA: TGTGCCAGCAGTGAAGAAGGATTTTTTGGTGTCACAGATACGCAGTATTTT
CDR3: CASSEEGFFGVTDTQYF
V: TRBV6-1
J: TRBJ2-3
D: -
size: -

DNA: TGTGCCAGCTCCACTAGCGGGAGTGTCTACACCGGGGAGCTGTTTTTT
CDR3: CASSTSGSVYTGELFF
V: TRBV27
J: TRBJ2-2
D: TRBD2
size: -

DNA: TGTGCCAGCAGTTACCAGACGGCGGGACAAGAGACCCAGTACTTC
CDR3: CASSYQTAGQETQYF
V: TRBV6-2/TRBV6-3
J: TRBJ2-5
D: -
size: -

DNA: TGTGCCAGCTCACCATCAAACAGGGCGAGGGAGCAGTACTTC
CDR3: CASSPSNRAREQYF
V: TRBV18
J: TRBJ2-7
D: -
size: -

DNA: TGTGCCACAGGGGGCTCAACTAATGAAAAACTGTTTTTT
CDR3: CATGGSTNEKLFF
V: TRBV6-5
J: TRBJ1-4
D: TRBD1
size: -

DNA: TGTGCCATTCTTCCCGGGACAGTTAACGATGAGCAGTTCTTC
CDR3: CAILPGTVNDEQFF
V: TRBV2
J: TRBJ2-1
D: TRBD1
size: -

DNA: TGTGCCACCAGCAGAGCCCCTAACAGCTATGGCTACACCTTC
CDR3: CATSRAPNSYGYTF
V: TRBV15
J: TRBJ1-2
D: -
size: -

DNA: TGTGCCAGCAGCTTGATAGCGTGGACTACAGATACGCAGTATTTT
CDR3: CASSLIAWTTDTQYF
V: TRBV5-6
J: TRBJ2-3
D: -
size: -

DNA: TGTGCCAGCAGCTTAGGATCCTTCGGGGAGCAGTACTTC
CDR3: CASSLGSFGEQYF
V: TRBV7-9
J: TRBJ2-7
D: -
size: once

DNA: TGTGCCAGCAGCCCATTATTAGCGGGAAATGAGAAGACCCAGTACTTC
CDR3: CASSPLLAGNEKTQYF
V: TRBV3-1/TRBV3-2
J: TRBJ2-5
D: TRBD2
size: -

DNA: TGTGCCAGTAGTGAAGGGGGCCGGTTGAACATTCAGTACTTC
CDR3: CASSEGGRLNIQYF
V: TRBV19
J: TRBJ2-4
D: TRBD1
size: -

DNA: TGTGCCAGCAGCTTCCTCGTGATGGGACAGGGGGCAGGGCAGCCCCAGCATTTT
CDR3: CASSFLVMGQGAGQPQHF
V: TRBV7-2
J: TRBJ1-5
D: TRBD1
size: -

DNA: TGTGCCTGGAGTCTCGGACAGCTGAGCTCCTATAATTCACCCCTCCACTTT
CDR3: CAWSLGQLSSYNSPLHF
V: TRBV30
J: TRBJ1-6
D: -
size: once

DNA: TGCGCCAGCAGCTGGACAGTGGGCAACACCGGGGAGCTGTTTTTT
CDR3: CASSWTVGNTGELFF
V: TRBV5-1
J: TRBJ2-2
D: -
size: -

DNA: TGTGCCAGCAGCCAACGGGACTACCCCGTCGGGGAGCTGTTTTTT
CDR3: CASSQRDYPVGELFF
V: TRBV11-3
J: TRBJ2-2
D: TRBD2
size: -

DNA: TGTGCCAGCAGCTTAGTGGCCGGCTCTGGGGCCAACGTCCTGACTTTC
CDR3: CASSLVAGSGANVLTF
V: TRBV7-9
J: TRBJ2-6
D: -
size: -

DNA: TGTGCCAGCAGCTTACGAGGAGTAAATAATGAAAAACTGTTTTTT
CDR3: CASSLRGVNNEKLFF
V: TRBV7-2
J: TRBJ1-4
D: -
size: -

DNA: TGTGCCAGCAGTGACTACCCCCGGACAGGGGGCGTTGGAGGCTACACCTTC
CDR3: CASSDYPRTGGVGGYTF
V: TRBV6-4
J: TRBJ1-2
D: TRBD1
size: once

DNA: TGTGCCAGCAGTGAACCGTCCATGGGGGGGGTTAGCTATGGCTACACCTTC
CDR3: CASSEPSMGGVSYGYTF
V: TRBV2
J: TRBJ1-2
D: -
size: -

DNA: TGTGCCAGCAGCGTTGCTAGCGGGGGCAATGAGCAGTTCTTC
CDR3: CASSVASGGNEQFF
V: TRBV9
J: TRBJ2-1
D: TRBD2
size: -

DNA: TGCGCCAGCAGCCTAGGGACGGTTTTACTAGATGGCTACACCTTC
CDR3: CASSLGTVLLDGYTF
V: TRBV5-1
J: TRBJ1-2
D: -
size: -

DNA: TGTGCCAGCAGCTCGGACAGCGCCTTGGAGACCCAGTACTTC
CDR3: CASSSDSALETQYF
V: TRBV7-2
J: TRBJ2-5
D: -
size: -

DNA: TGTGCCACCAGGGGGACTAGCGGAAGCTCCTACAATGAGCAGTTCTTC
CDR3: CATRGTSGSSYNEQFF
V: TRBV2
J: TRBJ2-1
D: TRBD2
size: -

DNA: TGTGCCCATGGAGCAGGCAGACGAGTCCCCACAGAAGCTTTCTTT
CDR3: CAHGAGRRVPTEAFF
V: TRBV5-4
J: TRBJ1-1
D: -
size: -

DNA: TGTGCCAGCAAGGGGCCTGGCTACACCTTC
CDR3: CASKGPGYTF
V: TRBV6-5
J: TRBJ1-2
D: -
size: -

DNA: TGTGCCACCAGCAGAGCGGGGACAGTATCCGGGGAGCTGTTTTTT
CDR3: CATSRAGTVSGELFF
V: TRBV15
J: TRBJ2-2
D: TRBD1
size: -

DNA: TGTGCCAGCAGCCGGGGGGGGCCGGTTTCACCCCTCCACTTT
CDR3: CASSRGGPVSPLHF
V: TRBV27
J: TRBJ1-6
D: -
size: -

DNA: TGTGCCAGCAGCGTAGGGCCAGGGGCGGAAGGCTACACCTTC
CDR3: CASSVGPGAEGYTF
V: TRBV9
J: TRBJ1-2
D: -
size: -

DNA: TGTGCCAGCAGTGATTCGGGGGTTCAGCCCCAGCATTTT
CDR3: CASSDSGVQPQHF
V: TRBV2
J: TRBJ1-5
D: -
size: -

DNA: TGTGCCAGCAGCTTAAGGGACAGCCTGTTTTTT
CDR3: CASSLRDSLFF
V: TRBV7-8
J: TRBJ1-4
D: TRBD1
size: -

DNA: TGTGCCAGTCAACCGGGGCGGATGAACACTGAAGCTTTCTTT
CDR3: CASQPGRMNTEAFF
V: TRBV2
J: TRBJ1-1
D: -
size: -

DNA: TGTGCCAGCAGCCGTAGTACCGGACTAACCACCGGGGAGCTGTTTTTT
CDR3: CASSRSTGLTTGELFF
V: TRBV3-1/TRBV3-2
J: TRBJ2-2
D: -
size: -

DNA: TGTGCCAGCAGCGAGGGACAGGGGAGCTATGGCTACACCTTC
CDR3: CASSEGQGSYGYTF
V: TRBV9
J: TRBJ1-2
D: TRBD1
size: once